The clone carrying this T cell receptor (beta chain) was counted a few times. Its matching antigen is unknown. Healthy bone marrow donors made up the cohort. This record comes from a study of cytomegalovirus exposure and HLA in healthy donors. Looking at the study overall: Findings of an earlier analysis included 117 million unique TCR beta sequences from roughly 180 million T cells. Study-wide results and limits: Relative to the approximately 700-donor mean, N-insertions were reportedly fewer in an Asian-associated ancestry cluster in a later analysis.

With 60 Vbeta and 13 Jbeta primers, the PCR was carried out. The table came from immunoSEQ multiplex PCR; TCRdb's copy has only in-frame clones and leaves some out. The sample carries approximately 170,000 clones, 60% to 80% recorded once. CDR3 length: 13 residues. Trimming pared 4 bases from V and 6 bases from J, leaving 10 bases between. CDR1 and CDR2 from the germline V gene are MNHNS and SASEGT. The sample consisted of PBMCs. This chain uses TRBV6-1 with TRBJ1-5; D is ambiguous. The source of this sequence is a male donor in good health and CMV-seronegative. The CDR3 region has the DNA TGTGCCAGCAGTGTTTTCCCAGGTCAGCCCCAGCATTTT. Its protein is CASSVFPGQPQHF.